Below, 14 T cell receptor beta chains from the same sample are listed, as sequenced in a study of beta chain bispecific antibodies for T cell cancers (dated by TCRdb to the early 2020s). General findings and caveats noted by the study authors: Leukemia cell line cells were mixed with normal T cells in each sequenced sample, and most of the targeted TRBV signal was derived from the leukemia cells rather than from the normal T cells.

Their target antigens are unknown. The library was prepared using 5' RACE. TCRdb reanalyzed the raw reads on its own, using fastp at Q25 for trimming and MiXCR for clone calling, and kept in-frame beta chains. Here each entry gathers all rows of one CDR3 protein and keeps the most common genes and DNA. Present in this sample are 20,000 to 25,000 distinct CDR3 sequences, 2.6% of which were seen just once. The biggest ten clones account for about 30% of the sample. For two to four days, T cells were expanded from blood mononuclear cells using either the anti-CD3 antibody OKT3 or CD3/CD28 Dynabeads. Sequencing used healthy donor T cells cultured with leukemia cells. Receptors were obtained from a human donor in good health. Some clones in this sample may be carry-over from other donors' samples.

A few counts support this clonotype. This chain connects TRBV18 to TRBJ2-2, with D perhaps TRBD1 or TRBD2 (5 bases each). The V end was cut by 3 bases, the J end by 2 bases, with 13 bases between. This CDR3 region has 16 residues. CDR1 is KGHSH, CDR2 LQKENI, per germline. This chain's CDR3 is CASSPTGGPNTGELFF. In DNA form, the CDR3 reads TGTGCCAGCTCACCTACTGGGGGTCCAAACACCGGGGAGCTGTTTTTT.

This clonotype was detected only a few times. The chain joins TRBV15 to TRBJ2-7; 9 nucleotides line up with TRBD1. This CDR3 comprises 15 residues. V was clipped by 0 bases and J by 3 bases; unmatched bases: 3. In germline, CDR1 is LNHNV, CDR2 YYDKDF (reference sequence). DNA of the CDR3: TGTGCCACCAGCAGAGAAACAGGGGGCGGCTACGAGCAGTACTTC. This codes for CATSRETGGGYEQYF.

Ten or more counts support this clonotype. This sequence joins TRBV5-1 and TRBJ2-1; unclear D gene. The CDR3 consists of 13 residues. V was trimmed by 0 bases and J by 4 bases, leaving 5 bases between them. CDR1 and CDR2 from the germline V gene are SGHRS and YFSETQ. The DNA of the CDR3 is TGCGCCAGCAGCTTGGACGGATACAATGAGCAGTTCTTC. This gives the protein CASSLDGYNEQFF.

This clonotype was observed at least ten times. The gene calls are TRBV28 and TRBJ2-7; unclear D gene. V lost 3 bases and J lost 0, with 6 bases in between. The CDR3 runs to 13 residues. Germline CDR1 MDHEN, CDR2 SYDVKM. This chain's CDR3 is CASSFGFSYEQYF. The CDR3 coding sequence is TGTGCCAGCAGTTTCGGGTTCTCCTACGAGCAGTACTTC.

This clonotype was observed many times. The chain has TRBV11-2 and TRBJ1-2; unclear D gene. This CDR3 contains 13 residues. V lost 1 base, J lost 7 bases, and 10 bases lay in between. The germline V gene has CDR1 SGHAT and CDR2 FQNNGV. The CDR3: CASSLGMHPGYTF. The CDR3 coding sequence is TGTGCCAGCAGCTTAGGAATGCATCCTGGCTACACCTTC. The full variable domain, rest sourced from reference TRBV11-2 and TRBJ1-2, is EAGVAQSPRYKIIEKRQSVAFWCNPISGHATLYWYQQILGQGPKLLIQFQNNGVVDDSQLPKDRFSAERLKGVDSTLKIQPAKLEDSAVYLCASSLGMHPGYTFGSGTRLTVV.

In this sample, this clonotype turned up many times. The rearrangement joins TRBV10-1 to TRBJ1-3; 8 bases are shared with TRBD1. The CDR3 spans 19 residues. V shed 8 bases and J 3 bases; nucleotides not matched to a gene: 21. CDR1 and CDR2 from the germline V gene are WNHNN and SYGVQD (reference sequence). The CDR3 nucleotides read TGCGCCAGCGCGGGAATGACAGGGGCCGTGTGTCGTCGTGGAAACACCATATATTTT. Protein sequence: CASAGMTGAVCRRGNTIYF.

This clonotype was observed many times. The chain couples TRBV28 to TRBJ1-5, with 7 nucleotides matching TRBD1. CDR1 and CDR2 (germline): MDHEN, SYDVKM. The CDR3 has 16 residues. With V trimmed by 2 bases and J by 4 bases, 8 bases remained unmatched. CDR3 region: CASSLEQGIQNQPQHF. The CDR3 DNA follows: TGTGCCAGCAGTTTAGAACAGGGGATTCAGAATCAGCCCCAGCATTTT.

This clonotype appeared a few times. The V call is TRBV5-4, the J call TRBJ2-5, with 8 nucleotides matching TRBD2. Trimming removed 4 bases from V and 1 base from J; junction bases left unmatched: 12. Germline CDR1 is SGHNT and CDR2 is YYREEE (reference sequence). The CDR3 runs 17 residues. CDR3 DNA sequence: TGTGCCAGCAGCCTCCCTGGGCGGGGGGCATTCCAAGAGACCCAGTACTTC. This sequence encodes CASSLPGRGAFQETQYF. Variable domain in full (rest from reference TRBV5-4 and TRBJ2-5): ETGVTQSPTHLIKTRGQQVTLRCSSQSGHNTVSWYQQALGQGPQFIFQYYREEENGRGNFPPRFSGLQFPNYSSELNVNALELDDSALYLCASSLPGRGAFQETQYFGPGTRLLVL.

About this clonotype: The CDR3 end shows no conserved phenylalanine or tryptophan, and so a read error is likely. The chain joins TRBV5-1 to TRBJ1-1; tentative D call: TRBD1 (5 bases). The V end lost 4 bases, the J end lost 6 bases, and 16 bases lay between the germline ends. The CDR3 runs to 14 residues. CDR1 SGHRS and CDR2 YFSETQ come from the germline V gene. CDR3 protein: CASSTGRLGPEAFL. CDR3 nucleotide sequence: TGCGCCAGCAGCACGGGACGGCTGGGGCCTGAAGCTTTCCTT.

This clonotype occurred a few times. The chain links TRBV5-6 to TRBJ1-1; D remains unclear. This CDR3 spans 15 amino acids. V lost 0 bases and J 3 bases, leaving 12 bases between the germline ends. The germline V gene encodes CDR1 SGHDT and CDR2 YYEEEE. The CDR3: CASSLGERDYTEAFF. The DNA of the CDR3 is TGTGCCAGCAGCTTGGGTGAGAGGGATTACACTGAAGCTTTCTTT.

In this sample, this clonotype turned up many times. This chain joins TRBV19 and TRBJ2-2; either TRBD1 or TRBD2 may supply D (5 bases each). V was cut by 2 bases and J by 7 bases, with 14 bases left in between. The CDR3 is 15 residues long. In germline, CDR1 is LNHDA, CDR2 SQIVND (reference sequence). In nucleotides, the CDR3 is TGTGCCAGTAGTATACTCTCAGGGACGGGCGGGGAGCTGTTTTTT. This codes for CASSILSGTGGELFF. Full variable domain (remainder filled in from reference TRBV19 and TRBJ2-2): DGGITQSPKYLFRKEGQNVTLSCEQNLNHDAMYWYRQDPGQGLRLIYYSQIVNDFQKGDIAEGYSVSREKKESFPLTVTSAQKNPTAFYLCASSILSGTGGELFFGEGSRLTVL.

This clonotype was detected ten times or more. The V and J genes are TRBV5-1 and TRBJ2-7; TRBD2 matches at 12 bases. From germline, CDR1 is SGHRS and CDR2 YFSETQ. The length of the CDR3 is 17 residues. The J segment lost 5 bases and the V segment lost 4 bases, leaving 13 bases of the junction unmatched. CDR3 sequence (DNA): TGCGCCAGCAGCCCGAACCCTACTAGCGGGGGGTTCCACGAGCAGTACTTC. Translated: CASSPNPTSGGFHEQYF.

The CDR3 region is CASSLSWVNTEAFF. The CDR3, as DNA: TGTGCCAGCAGCTTGTCTTGGGTTAACACTGAAGCTTTCTTT. The rearrangement joins TRBV5-5 to TRBJ1-1; D unclear. Trimming cost V 1 base and J 2 bases, with 9 bases left between them. Germline V gene lookup returns CDR1 SGHKS and CDR2 YYEKEE (reference sequence). CDR3 length: 14 amino acids.

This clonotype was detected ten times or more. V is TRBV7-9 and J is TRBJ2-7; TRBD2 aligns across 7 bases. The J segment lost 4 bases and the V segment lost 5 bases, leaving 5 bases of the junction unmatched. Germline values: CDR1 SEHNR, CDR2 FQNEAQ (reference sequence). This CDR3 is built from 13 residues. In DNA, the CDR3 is TGTGCCAGCAGCCCGGGGAGGGGATACGAGCAGTACTTC. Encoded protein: CASSPGRGYEQYF.